The 18 T cell receptor beta chains below come from one sample, sequenced in a study of control samples from healthy donors and cancer patients. Here immunoSEQ multiplex PCR was the method, and the copy in TCRdb shows in-frame clones only, minus some. The table includes roughly 89,000 clones, 91% detected once. Sample: blood. The receptor source for this set is a man aged 50 to 60 in good health.

This chain joins TRBV6-2 or TRBV6-3 and TRBJ2-5; TRBD1 matches 7 bases. The CDR3 sequence is 17 residues long. Germline CDR1 and CDR2: MNHEY and SVGEGT. With V trimmed by 1 base and J by 3 bases, 11 bases remained unmatched. The CDR3 loop reads CASSYYLGRGNEETQYF. As DNA, the CDR3 is TGTGCCAGCAGTTACTATCTTGGCAGGGGGAATGAAGAGACCCAGTACTTC.

This rearrangement joins TRBV6-6 to TRBJ1-1; 8 bases line up with TRBD1. Trimming took 4 bases from V and 0 from J; bases not matched to a gene: 4. The CDR3 spans 15 residues. The V gene's germline CDR1 is MNHNY and CDR2 SVGAGI (reference sequence). For the CDR3, the DNA is TGTGCCAGCAGTTCCAGGGACAGGCTGAACACTGAAGCTTTCTTT. The encoded protein is CASSSRDRLNTEAFF.

This clone was found a few times. V is TRBV7-2 and J is TRBJ1-1; 9 bases match TRBD1. This CDR3 is 16 amino acids long. The V segment lost 4 bases and the J segment 4 bases; nucleotides outside the gene matches: 10. Germline CDR1 reads SGHTA; CDR2 reads FQGNSA. CDR3 nucleotides: TGTGCCAGCAGCTCACAGGGGGCGGGGATGGGCACTGAAGCTTTCTTT. Its protein is CASSSQGAGMGTEAFF.

V usage is TRBV19 and J usage is TRBJ2-7; 8 bases agree with TRBD1. This CDR3 contains 14 residues. The V gene end was trimmed by 6 bases and the J gene end by 4 bases; junction bases not matched to a gene: 8. Germline assignment: CDR1 LNHDA and CDR2 SQIVND (reference sequence). In nucleotides, the CDR3 is TGTGCCAGTAGCAGCCCCAGGGGGCCATACGAGCAGTACTTC. This gives the protein CASSSPRGPYEQYF.

The chain uses TRBV5-5 and TRBJ1-1; D is perhaps TRBD1 (6 bases). The germline CDR1 and CDR2 sequences are SGHKS and YYEKEE (reference sequence). The CDR3 length is 15 residues. Trimming pared 0 bases from V and 3 bases from J, leaving 12 bases between. The CDR3 DNA sequence: TGTGCCAGCAGCTTGGTAGGGGGACGCTACACTGAAGCTTTCTTT. This translates into CASSLVGGRYTEAFF.

The chain has TRBV9 and TRBJ2-7; D is unresolved. The CDR3 is 14 amino acids. V lost 0 bases and J 1 base, leaving 8 bases between the germline ends. Per germline, CDR1 SGDLS and CDR2 YYNGEE. Here the CDR3 DNA reads TGTGCCAGCAGCGTAGGTCGGGTTTCCTACGAGCAGTACTTC. Translating it yields CASSVGRVSYEQYF.

CDR3 coding DNA: TGTGCCAGCAGTTACGGGGGGTCGAGCAATCAGCCCCAGCATTTT. This sequence encodes CASSYGGSSNQPQHF. The V call is TRBV6-5, the J call TRBJ1-5; D possibly corresponds to TRBD1 (5 bases). This CDR3 is 15 amino acids long. Germline V CDR1 and CDR2: MNHEY, SVGAGI. V was clipped by 2 bases and J by 1 base, with 9 bases between them.

The chain is built from TRBV4-3 and TRBJ1-5, with D perhaps matching TRBD1 (6 bases). This CDR3 spans 14 amino acids. Germline V gene sequence: CDR1 LGHNA, CDR2 YSLEER. Trimming pared 4 bases from V and 7 bases from J, leaving 14 bases between. The CDR3 DNA is TGCGCCAGCAGCCTAAGCCAGGGGATGCAGCCCCAGCATTTT. It specifies CASSLSQGMQPQHF.

The chain couples TRBV6-1 to TRBJ2-3; 9 positions agree with TRBD1. Per germline, CDR1 MNHNS and CDR2 SASEGT. This CDR3 has 16 amino acids. V shed 2 bases, J shed 4 bases, and the junction held 7 bases outside the gene matches. The CDR3: CASSELTGGLSDTQYF. The CDR3, as DNA: TGTGCCAGCAGTGAACTAACAGGGGGCCTTTCAGATACGCAGTATTTT.

This rearrangement joins TRBV30 to TRBJ1-1, with D possibly being TRBD1 (6 bases). The CDR3 contains 14 residues. CDR1 and CDR2 (germline): GTSNPN, SVGIG (reference sequence). The V gene lost 4 bases and the J gene lost 4 bases, with 16 bases spanning the gap. CDR3 nucleotide sequence: TGTGCCTGGACTAGGGGGGTTGGGAGCACTGAAGCTTTCTTT. Translating gives CAWTRGVGSTEAFF.

V is TRBV15 and J is TRBJ1-1; weak D call: TRBD1 (6 bases). Germline loops: CDR1 LNHNV, CDR2 YYDKDF (reference sequence). The CDR3 spans 16 residues. The ends were cut back, 9 bases at V and 5 bases at J, with 25 bases in the middle. For the CDR3, the DNA is TGTGCCACGGGGCGGGGAGAGACAGGAATAAGGACTGAAGCTTTCTTT. It translates to CATGRGETGIRTEAFF.

V usage is TRBV6-2 or TRBV6-3 and J usage is TRBJ1-2, with TRBD1 matching over 9 bases. The germline V gene encodes CDR1 MNHEY and CDR2 SVGEGT. The CDR3 is made up of 15 amino acids. J gave up 4 bases and V 0 bases, and 3 bases lay outside the gene matches. In DNA, the CDR3 is TGTGCCAGCAGTTACTCCGGGACAGGGCTCTATGGCTACACCTTC. Translating gives CASSYSGTGLYGYTF.

The chain has TRBV6-6 and TRBJ1-3; D might be TRBD1 (5 bases). The V gene's germline CDR1 is MNHNY and CDR2 SVGAGI (reference sequence). This CDR3 region has 15 residues. V lost 5 bases to trimming and J lost 1 base, with 12 bases between them. CDR3 sequence reads: CASSGGWGSGNTIYF. The CDR3 DNA sequence: TGTGCCAGCAGTGGGGGTTGGGGATCTGGAAACACCATATATTTT.

This chain uses TRBV24-1 with TRBJ2-1; D perhaps matches TRBD2 (6 bases). Germline V gene lookup returns CDR1 KGHDR and CDR2 SFDVKD. V dropped 5 bases and J dropped 2 bases, with 21 bases sitting between them. CDR3 length: 18 residues. CDR3: CATSGATIGGLAYNEQFF. For the CDR3, the DNA is TGTGCCACCAGTGGGGCGACGATCGGGGGACTCGCCTACAATGAGCAGTTCTTC.

The chain couples TRBV6-5 to TRBJ1-5, with 8 bases fitting TRBD1. This CDR3 is built from 14 residues. Germline CDR1 MNHEY, CDR2 SVGAGI. Germline trimming cut 5 bases from V and 2 bases from J; bases unmatched to any gene: 2. CDR3 loop: CASSKGQGNQPQHF. The CDR3 DNA reads TGTGCCAGCAGTAAGGGACAGGGCAATCAGCCCCAGCATTTT.

This chain joins TRBV7-9 and TRBJ1-1; 7 bases are a match to TRBD1. From germline, CDR1 is SEHNR and CDR2 FQNEAQ (reference sequence). This CDR3 contains 17 residues. Germline trimming cut 5 bases from V and 2 bases from J; bases unmatched to any gene: 14. As DNA, the CDR3 is TGTGCCAGCAGCAAAATCCCCCTCCAGGGGGATAACACTGAAGCTTTCTTT. Translation: CASSKIPLQGDNTEAFF.

The chain joins TRBV12-5 to TRBJ1-3; D not resolved. CDR1 LGHNT and CDR2 FRNRAP come from the germline V gene. The CDR3 contains 15 residues. The V end was cut by 0 bases, the J end by 2 bases, with 8 bases between. The CDR3 DNA sequence: TGTGCTAGTGGTTTGGTCCCGACGGCTGGAAACACCATATATTTT. Translating gives CASGLVPTAGNTIYF.

This sequence joins TRBV23-1 and TRBJ2-1; D may correspond to TRBD1 or TRBD2 (6 bases each). TRBV23-1 is classed as an ORF, of uncertain function. This CDR3 is 17 amino acids long. V was pared by 2 bases and J by 4 bases, with 18 bases between. The CDR3 loop reads CASSQGGQGDTYNEQFF. The CDR3 DNA reads TGCGCCAGCAGTCAAGGGGGGCAGGGTGATACTTACAATGAGCAGTTCTTC.